This TCR beta chain was captured by sequencing in a study of blood T cell repertoires in COVID-19. Study-level background: COVID-19 samples collected from the United States, Italy and Spain covered acute and convalescent phases. The cDNA or gDNA used as material had been derived from T cells, B-cell-depleted T cells, or PBMCs.

In the original analysis: Estimation of nucleated cell counts was performed using reference gene primer amplification. Method: immunoSEQ multiplex PCR; TCRdb's copy keeps in-frame clones and lacks some. That table is the source of V, J and clone size, and D and trimming were worked out from the DNA. The profile shows 250,000 to 400,000 clones, 75% to 90% of them singletons. Seattle patient enrollment occurred during active infection, with longitudinal follow-up thereafter. Germline assignment: CDR1 SGHTA and CDR2 FQGNSA. This CDR3 is 16 amino acids long. V lost 5 bases and J lost 0; bases outside the gene matches: 5.

This TCR came from a young woman with COVID-19, enrolled during active disease. The source material was peripheral blood. This chain links TRBV7-2 with TRBJ2-1; TRBD1 matches at 9 bases. This CDR3 is CASSRTGVGSYNEQFF. The CDR3 nucleotides are TGTGCCAGCAGCAGGACAGGGGTGGGCTCCTACAATGAGCAGTTCTTC.